This T cell receptor beta chain emerged from a study of blood T cells in healthy people across ages. Losses at the gene ends were 6 bases for V and 3 bases for J; bases not matched to a gene: 16. Germline V gives CDR1 DFQATT, CDR2 SNEGSKA (reference sequence). This CDR3 contains 16 residues. Aged about 6 to 100, donors were systemically healthy Caucasians from Russia. Together with a sample-barcoded 5' primer, a J-beta primer mix was included in a second PCR lasting about 7 to 12 cycles. Every cDNA molecule bore a tag from a template-switch adaptor containing 12 random nucleotides. TCRdb called the 5' RACE reads again in MiXCR, with one record for every CDR3 protein. Here the sample spans over a million distinct CDR3 sequences, approximately 39% being singletons.

The clonotype comes from a woman aged 18-29 years in good health. Material for sequencing was blood. The chain links TRBV20-1 to TRBJ2-7, with 8 bases matching TRBD2. The CDR3 DNA follows: TGCAGTGCGTATCTCCAACCGGGACTAGTGGTCTACGAGCAGTACTTC. Protein product: CSAYLQPGLVVYEQYF.